Listed below are T cell receptor beta chains from one sample, sequenced in a study of cytomegalovirus exposure and HLA in healthy donors. Repertoires were generated with immunoSEQ multiplex PCR, while TCRdb's copy carries only in-frame clones and drops some. The sample lists roughly 250,000 clones; about 87% were seen once. Material for sequencing was PBMCs. The receptors stem from a man between 18 and 35 years old in good health and CMV-seronegative. Each CDR3 is given with its conserved first and last residue. D genes are given only for firm matches. Rows give clone size only sometimes, using once, few, many, or a class for an expanded clone.

cdr3_aa cdr3_nt d_call clone_size j_call v_call
CASSLGRNTEAFF TGTGCCAGCAGCTTAGGCAGAAACACTGAAGCTTTCTTT - - TRBJ1-1 TRBV7-2
CASSSWSGPQGSGNTIYF TGTGCCAGCAGCTCCTGGTCAGGGCCCCAAGGCTCCGGAAACACCATATATTTT - - TRBJ1-3 TRBV7-2
CASTSPGGTDTQYF TGTGCCAGCACCTCCCCGGGGGGCACAGATACGCAGTATTTT - many TRBJ2-3 TRBV6-5
CASSFRRAYEQYF TGTGCCAGCAGTTTTAGGCGGGCCTACGAGCAGTACTTC - - TRBJ2-7 TRBV27
CATRYRDEKLFF TGTGCCACCCGGTACAGGGATGAAAAACTGTTTTTT - once TRBJ1-4 TRBV27
CASSYRVSYNEQFF TGTGCCAGCAGCTACAGGGTCTCCTACAATGAGCAGTTCTTC - - TRBJ2-1 TRBV11-2
CASSGIREFTYEQYF TGTGCCAGCAGTGGGATCCGGGAGTTTACCTACGAGCAGTACTTC - - TRBJ2-7 TRBV2
CASSDRTGRSGYTF TGTGCCAGCAGTGACCGGACAGGGAGGAGTGGCTACACCTTC TRBD1 - TRBJ1-2 TRBV2
CASSPGRRQGIDNEQFF TGTGCCAGTAGTCCTGGGAGGAGACAGGGAATAGACAATGAGCAGTTCTTC - - TRBJ2-1 TRBV19
CASSQGTYSGNTIYF TGCGCCAGCAGCCAAGGCACATACTCTGGAAACACCATATATTTT - - TRBJ1-3 TRBV4-1
CASSTQTTTGVFNYGYTF TGTGCCAGTAGTACACAGACTACCACCGGGGTCTTTAACTATGGCTACACCTTC - - TRBJ1-2 TRBV19
CASSLVGQGVPEAFF TGTGCCAGCAGTTTAGTGGGACAGGGGGTCCCTGAAGCTTTCTTT TRBD1 - TRBJ1-1 TRBV28
CARKSGGAYTEQFF TGTGCCAGGAAATCGGGGGGGGCTTATACTGAGCAGTTCTTC TRBD2 - TRBJ2-1 TRBV27
CASSPRLRSEKLFF TGTGCCAGCAGCCCGCGCCTAAGAAGCGAAAAACTGTTTTTT - - TRBJ1-4 TRBV14
CASSLEPGGALNEQFF TGTGCCAGCAGCTTAGAACCGGGGGGGGCCCTCAATGAGCAGTTCTTC TRBD2 - TRBJ2-1 TRBV7-6
CAGDVAGVGNEQFF TGTGCCGGCGACGTAGCGGGAGTGGGCAATGAGCAGTTCTTC TRBD2 - TRBJ2-1 TRBV30
CASSQDQRSSYEQYF TGCGCCAGCAGCCAAGACCAACGTAGCTCCTACGAGCAGTACTTC - - TRBJ2-7 TRBV4-1
CASSVGDSQETQYF TGTGCCAGCAGCGTAGGGGACAGTCAAGAGACCCAGTACTTC TRBD1 - TRBJ2-5 TRBV9
CASGGKGGREKLFF TGTGCCAGCGGGGGTAAAGGGGGCCGTGAAAAACTGTTTTTT TRBD1 - TRBJ1-4 TRBV2
CASSLVQGYAGELFF TGTGCCAGCAGCTTGGTTCAGGGTTACGCCGGGGAGCTGTTTTTT - - TRBJ2-2 TRBV5-5
CASSLGSGGPTDTQYF TGTGCCAGCAGCTTGGGTAGCGGGGGCCCCACAGATACGCAGTATTTT TRBD2 once TRBJ2-3 TRBV7-6
CASSVASSVETQYF TGTGCCAGCAGCGTAGCGTCTAGCGTGGAGACCCAGTACTTC - once TRBJ2-5 TRBV9
CASSLGRGLYNEQFF TGCGCCAGCAGCTTGGGCCGAGGGCTCTACAATGAGCAGTTCTTC - - TRBJ2-1 TRBV5-1
CASSVGGTSSYEQYF TGTGCCAGCAGCGTAGGAGGGACTAGCAGCTACGAGCAGTACTTC TRBD2 - TRBJ2-7 TRBV9
CASSGKDRMSNYGYTF TGTGCCAGCAGCGGTAAGGACAGAATGTCTAACTATGGCTACACCTTC - many TRBJ1-2 TRBV5-4
CASTFTSGVTSEQYF TGTGCCAGCACGTTCACTAGCGGGGTGACTTCCGAGCAGTACTTC TRBD2 - TRBJ2-7 TRBV2
CASSLRARGYTF TGTGCCAGCAGCCTCAGGGCTAGGGGCTACACCTTC - few TRBJ1-2 TRBV28
CASSWTSGRASTDTQYF TGTGCCAGCAGTTGGACTAGCGGGAGGGCTAGCACAGATACGCAGTATTTT TRBD2 once TRBJ2-3 TRBV5-4
CASSPRRENPYNEQFF TGTGCCAGCAGCCCACGAAGGGAGAACCCCTACAATGAGCAGTTCTTC - - TRBJ2-1 TRBV5-8
CASSAFQGFSYEQYF TGTGCCAGCAGCGCGTTTCAGGGTTTCTCCTACGAGCAGTACTTC - - TRBJ2-7 TRBV7-9
CAYQDDGGYTGELFF TGTGCCTACCAGGATGACGGGGGATACACCGGGGAGCTGTTTTTT - - TRBJ2-2 TRBV2
CASSPSFADSPLHF TGCGCCAGCAGCCCTTCGTTTGCGGATTCACCCCTCCACTTT - few TRBJ1-6 TRBV4-1
CAISVPDNEQFF TGTGCCATCAGTGTACCAGACAATGAGCAGTTCTTC - - TRBJ2-1 TRBV10-3
CSVRRGTGELFF TGCAGCGTCCGCCGGGGGACCGGGGAGCTGTTTTTT - - TRBJ2-2 TRBV29-1
CASSHGQGREKLFF TGTGCCAGCAGCCACGGACAGGGGAGGGAAAAACTGTTTTTT TRBD1 - TRBJ1-4 TRBV5-6
CASSLSPTGETQYF TGTGCCAGCAGTTTGAGTCCAACCGGAGAGACCCAGTACTTC - once TRBJ2-5 TRBV27
CATMGGGDTGELFF TGTGCCACCATGGGAGGGGGAGATACCGGGGAGCTGTTTTTT - many TRBJ2-2 TRBV21-1
CACTSLSSYNEQFF TGTGCCTGCACCTCGTTGAGCTCCTACAATGAGCAGTTCTTC - - TRBJ2-1 TRBV30
CASSVAPGGTDTQYF TGTGCCAGCAGTGTAGCTCCCGGTGGGACAGATACGCAGTATTTT - - TRBJ2-3 TRBV27
CASSPLTSRRVYEQYF TGTGCCAGCAGTCCACTTACTAGCCGGCGGGTATACGAGCAGTACTTC - once TRBJ2-7 TRBV2
CASSMSGYTGELFF TGTGCCAGTAGTATGTCAGGTTACACCGGGGAGCTGTTTTTT - - TRBJ2-2 TRBV19
CASRHRDRGTNEQFF TGTGCCAGCAGACATCGGGACAGGGGAACCAATGAGCAGTTCTTC TRBD1 - TRBJ2-1 TRBV6-6
CASSLDRAGGDEQYF TGTGCCAGCAGCTTGGACAGGGCGGGAGGCGACGAGCAGTACTTC TRBD2 - TRBJ2-7 TRBV5-6
CASSEARASNTGELFF TGTGCCAGCAGTGAAGCGCGGGCCTCCAACACCGGGGAGCTGTTTTTT - - TRBJ2-2 TRBV6-1
CASSLGQGKFF TGTGCCAGCAGCTTGGGTCAGGGGAAGTTCTTC - - TRBJ2-1 TRBV7-2
CASSLGVRGRYNEQFF TGTGCCAGCAGCTTAGGTGTCAGGGGGCGATACAATGAGCAGTTCTTC TRBD1 - TRBJ2-1 TRBV11-2
CARTFRETGDTEAFF TGTGCCAGGACTTTTCGTGAGACAGGGGACACTGAAGCTTTCTTT TRBD1 - TRBJ1-1 TRBV19